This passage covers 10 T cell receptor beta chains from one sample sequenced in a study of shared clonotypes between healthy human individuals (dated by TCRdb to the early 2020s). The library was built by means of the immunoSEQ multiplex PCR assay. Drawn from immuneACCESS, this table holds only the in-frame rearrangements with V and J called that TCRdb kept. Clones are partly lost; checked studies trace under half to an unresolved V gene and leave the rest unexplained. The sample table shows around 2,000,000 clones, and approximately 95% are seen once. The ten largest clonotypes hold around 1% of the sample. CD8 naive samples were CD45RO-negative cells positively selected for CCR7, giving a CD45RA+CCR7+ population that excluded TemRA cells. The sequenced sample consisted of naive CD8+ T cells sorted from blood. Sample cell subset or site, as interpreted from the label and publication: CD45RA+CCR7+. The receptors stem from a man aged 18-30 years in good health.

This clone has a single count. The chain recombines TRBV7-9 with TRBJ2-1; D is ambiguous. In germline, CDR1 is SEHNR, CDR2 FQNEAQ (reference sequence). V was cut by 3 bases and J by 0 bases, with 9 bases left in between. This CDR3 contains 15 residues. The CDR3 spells CASSFERISYNEQFF. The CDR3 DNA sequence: TGTGCCAGCAGCTTCGAGAGGATCTCCTACAATGAGCAGTTCTTC.

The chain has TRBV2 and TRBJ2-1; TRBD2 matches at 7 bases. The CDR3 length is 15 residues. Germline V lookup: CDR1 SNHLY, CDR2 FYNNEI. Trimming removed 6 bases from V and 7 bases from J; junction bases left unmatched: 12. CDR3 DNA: TGTGCCAGCAGAGGCGAGGGAGGGCCGTCGAATGAGCAGTTCTTC. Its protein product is CASRGEGGPSNEQFF.

CDR3 nucleotide sequence: TGTGCCAGCACTCCCCTCCCTGGGGGAACCGGGGAGCTGTTTTTT. This gives the protein CASTPLPGGTGELFF. The chain couples TRBV27 to TRBJ2-2, with D possibly being TRBD1 or TRBD2 (5 bases each). V was cut by 7 bases and J by 5 bases, with 17 bases left in between. The CDR3 spans 15 residues. Germline lookup yields CDR1 MNHEY and CDR2 SMNVEV (reference sequence).

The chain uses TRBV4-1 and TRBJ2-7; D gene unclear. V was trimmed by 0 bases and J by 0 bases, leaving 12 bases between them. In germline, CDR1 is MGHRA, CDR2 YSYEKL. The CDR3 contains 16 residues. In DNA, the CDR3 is TGCGCCAGCAGCCAAGATCTGACGGTGAGCTCCTACGAGCAGTACTTC. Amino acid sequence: CASSQDLTVSSYEQYF.

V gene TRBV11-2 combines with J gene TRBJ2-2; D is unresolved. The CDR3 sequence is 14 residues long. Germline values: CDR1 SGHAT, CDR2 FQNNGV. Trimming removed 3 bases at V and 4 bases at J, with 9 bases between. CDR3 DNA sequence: TGTGCCAGCAGCTTTTGGGGTCCCACCGGGGAGCTGTTTTTT. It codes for CASSFWGPTGELFF.

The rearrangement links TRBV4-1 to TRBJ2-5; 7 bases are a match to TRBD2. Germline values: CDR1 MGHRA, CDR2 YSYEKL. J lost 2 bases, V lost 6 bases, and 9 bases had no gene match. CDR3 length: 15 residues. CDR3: CASRVRAGSQETQYF. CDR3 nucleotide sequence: TGCGCCAGCAGAGTCCGAGCGGGATCACAAGAGACCCAGTACTTC.

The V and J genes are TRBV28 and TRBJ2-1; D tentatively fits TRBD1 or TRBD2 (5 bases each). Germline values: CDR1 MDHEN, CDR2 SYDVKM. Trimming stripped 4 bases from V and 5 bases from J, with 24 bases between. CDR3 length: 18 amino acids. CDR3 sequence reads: CASSSGSVGASPNNEQFF. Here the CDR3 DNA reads TGTGCCAGCAGTTCGGGATCCGTCGGGGCCAGCCCCAACAATGAGCAGTTCTTC.

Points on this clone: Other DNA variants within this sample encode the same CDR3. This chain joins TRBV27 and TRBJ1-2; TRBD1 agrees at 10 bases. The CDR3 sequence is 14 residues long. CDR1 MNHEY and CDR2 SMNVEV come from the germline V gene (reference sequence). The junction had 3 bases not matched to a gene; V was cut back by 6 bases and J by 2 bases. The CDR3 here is CASSTTGGNYGYTF. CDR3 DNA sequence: TGTGCCAGCAGCACGACAGGGGGCAACTATGGCTACACCTTC.

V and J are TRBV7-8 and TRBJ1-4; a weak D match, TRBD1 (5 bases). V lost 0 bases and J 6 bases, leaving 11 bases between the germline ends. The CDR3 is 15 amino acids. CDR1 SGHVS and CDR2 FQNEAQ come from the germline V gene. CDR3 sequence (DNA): TGTGCCAGCAGCTTAGCTCCGGGGGATGATGAAAAACTGTTTTTT. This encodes CASSLAPGDDEKLFF.

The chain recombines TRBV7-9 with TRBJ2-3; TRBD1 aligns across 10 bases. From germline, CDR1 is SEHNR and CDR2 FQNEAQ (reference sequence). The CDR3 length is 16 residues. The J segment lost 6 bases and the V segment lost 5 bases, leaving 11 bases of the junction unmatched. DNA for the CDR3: TGTGCCAGCAGCGACCCCGTCGGGACAGGGGAGGATACGCAGTATTTT. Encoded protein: CASSDPVGTGEDTQYF.